The T cell receptor (beta chain) described here comes from a study of blood T cell repertoires in COVID-19. Study-wide background: Acute and convalescent COVID-19 samples came from the United States, Italy and Spain. In each case, the material was cDNA or gDNA derived from T cells, B-cell-depleted T cells, or PBMCs.

Under the authors' procedure: Amplified reference gene primers provided the basis for estimating nucleated cell counts. Clones were sequenced by immunoSEQ multiplex PCR, and TCRdb holds only the in-frame ones, with some missing. V, J and clone size reflect that table, while D and trimming were determined from the DNA. The sample includes about 97,000 clones, 70% to 90% seen only once; the top ten take 2% to 2.5%. CDR3 size: 15 residues. Germline lookup yields CDR1 SGHTS and CDR2 YDEGEE. After removal of 3 bases from V and 13 bases from J, the junction contained 13 bases not matched to a gene. This TCR derives from a middle-aged man with active COVID-19. What was sequenced was peripheral blood. This chain joins TRBV5-8 and TRBJ2-3; 11 bases map to TRBD2. CDR3 coding DNA: TGTGCCAGCAGCTCTTTAGCGGGGGGGCTTGATGTGGAGTATTTT. It specifies CASSSLAGGLDVEYF.